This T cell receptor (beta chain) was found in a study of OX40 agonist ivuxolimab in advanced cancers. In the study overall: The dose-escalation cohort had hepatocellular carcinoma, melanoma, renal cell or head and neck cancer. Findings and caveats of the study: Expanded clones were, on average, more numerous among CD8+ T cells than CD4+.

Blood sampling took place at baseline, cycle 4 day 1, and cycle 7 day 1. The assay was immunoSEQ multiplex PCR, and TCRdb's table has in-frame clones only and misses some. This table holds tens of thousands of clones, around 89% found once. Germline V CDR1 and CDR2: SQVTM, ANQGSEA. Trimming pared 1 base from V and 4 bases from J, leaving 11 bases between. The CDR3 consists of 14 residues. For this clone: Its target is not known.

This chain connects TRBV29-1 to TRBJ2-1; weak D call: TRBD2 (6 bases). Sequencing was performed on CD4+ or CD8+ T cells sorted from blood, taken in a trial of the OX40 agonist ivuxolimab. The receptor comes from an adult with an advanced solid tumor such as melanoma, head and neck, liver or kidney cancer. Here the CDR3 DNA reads TGCAGCGTTGAAGGGGAGGACATATACAATGAGCAGTTCTTC. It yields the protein CSVEGEDIYNEQFF.